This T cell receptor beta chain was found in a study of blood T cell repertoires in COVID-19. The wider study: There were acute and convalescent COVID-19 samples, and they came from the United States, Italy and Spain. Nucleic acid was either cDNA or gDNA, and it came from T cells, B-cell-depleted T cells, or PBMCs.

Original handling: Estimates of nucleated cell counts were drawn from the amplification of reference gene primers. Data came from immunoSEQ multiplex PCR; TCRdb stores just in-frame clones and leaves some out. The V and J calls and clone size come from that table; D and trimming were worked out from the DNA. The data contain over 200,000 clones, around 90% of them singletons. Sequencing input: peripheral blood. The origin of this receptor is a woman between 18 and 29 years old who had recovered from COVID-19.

The CDR3 loop is CASSYYEYPRALRHSGNTIYF. The CDR3, as DNA: TGTGCCAGCAGTTATTACGAATACCCCAGGGCTCTGAGGCACTCTGGAAACACCATATATTTT. The J gene is TRBJ1-3, the V gene TRBV6-7; D might be TRBD1 (5 bases). TRBV6-7 is assigned to the ORF class and has an uncertain function. Trimming stripped 3 bases from V and 0 bases from J, with 27 bases between. The CDR3 is 21 amino acids.